A selection of T cell receptor beta chains follows, all from one sample in a study of T cell responses to AZD1222 COVID-19 vaccine. TCRdb keeps only in-frame clones here, not all; method: immunoSEQ multiplex PCR. This table has under 200,000 clones, more than 70% appearing once. This specimen was peripheral blood, taken 28 days after the second AZD1222 dose. The source of these receptors is an adult who received the AZD1222 COVID-19 vaccine. Each CDR3 is given with its conserved first and last residue. D genes are given only for firm matches. Clone size, where shown, is once, few, many, or a class for clones that have expanded.

V,size,J,D,CDR3,DNA
TRBV27,-,TRBJ1-2,TRBD1,CASSPWTGGDYGYTF,TGTGCCAGCAGTCCCTGGACAGGGGGCGATTATGGCTACACCTTC
TRBV19,-,TRBJ2-1,TRBD1,CASSLRGQNNEQFF,TGTGCCAGTAGTCTCAGGGGGCAGAACAATGAGCAGTTCTTC
TRBV5-6,-,TRBJ2-3,TRBD2,CASSRGEGQYF,TGTGCCAGCAGCCGGGGGGAGGGTCAGTATTTT
TRBV5-6,-,TRBJ1-1,TRBD1,CASQKDRGRTEAFF,TGTGCCAGCCAAAAGGACAGGGGGCGTACTGAAGCTTTCTTT
TRBV7-2,-,TRBJ2-7,-,CASSSPPLDGQYF,TGTGCCAGCAGCTCACCCCCACTAGACGGGCAGTACTTC
TRBV4-1,-,TRBJ1-4,-,CASSQVQGPNEKLFF,TGCGCCAGCAGCCAAGTTCAGGGCCCAAATGAAAAACTGTTTTTT
TRBV29-1,once,TRBJ2-3,-,CSVEREFVYTQYF,TGCAGCGTTGAGCGGGAATTTGTATATACGCAGTATTTT
TRBV18,-,TRBJ2-7,-,CASSQIGDYEQYF,TGTGCCAGCTCCCAGATCGGTGACTACGAGCAGTACTTC
TRBV5-4,-,TRBJ2-3,-,CASSLAGGRRSTDTQYF,TGTGCCAGCAGCTTGGCCGGGGGGCGCCGAAGCACAGATACGCAGTATTTT
TRBV28,-,TRBJ1-1,-,CASSLSTGLNTEAFF,TGTGCCAGCAGTTTATCCACAGGGTTGAACACTGAAGCTTTCTTT
TRBV4-1,-,TRBJ2-7,-,CASSQDPQVGEQYF,TGCGCCAGCAGCCAAGATCCCCAGGTAGGCGAGCAGTACTTC
TRBV7-9,-,TRBJ2-1,-,CASSPLAGSYNEQFF,TGTGCCAGCAGCCCCCTCGCGGGCTCCTACAATGAGCAGTTCTTC
TRBV21-1,-,TRBJ2-1,-,CASSLHGRTSGRARSYNEQFF,TGTGCCAGCAGCCTCCACGGACGGACTAGCGGGAGGGCCCGGTCCTACAATGAGCAGTTCTTC
TRBV29-1,-,TRBJ2-7,TRBD2,CSVEGGAGFSYEQYF,TGCAGCGTTGAAGGAGGAGCGGGATTCTCCTACGAGCAGTACTTC